This entry lists 27 T cell receptor beta chains sequenced from one sample in a study of patients and donors after allogeneic stem cell transplantation. MiXCR, run by TCRdb on the RT-PCR reads, gives a single entry per CDR3 protein. This sample carries about a million distinct CDR3 sequences, over 15% of them seen once, and the ten largest clones take 5.5% to 6.5%. The sequenced sample was blood, either unsorted or a sorted T cell fraction (not recorded which). The receptor set was obtained from a human donor who was either an allogeneic HSCT recipient or a stem cell or donor lymphocyte infusion donor (not recorded which). It is not recorded whose cells these are; they may come from a transplant donor.

This clonotype was picked up a small number of times. The chain recombines TRBV24-1 with TRBJ2-1; 7 bases line up with TRBD1. J gave up 7 bases and V 4 bases, and 9 bases lay outside the gene matches. This CDR3 has 15 amino acids. The germline gives CDR1 KGHDR, CDR2 SFDVKD. CDR3 sequence: CATSERTGSLNEQFF. CDR3 coding DNA: TGTGCCACCAGTGAAAGGACAGGCTCGCTGAATGAGCAGTTCTTC.

The chain has TRBV13 and TRBJ2-3; tentative D call: TRBD2 (5 bases). Per germline, CDR1 PRHDT and CDR2 FYEKMQ (reference sequence). Trimming left V 5 bases short and J 2 bases short, with 17 bases between. The CDR3 is made up of 16 amino acids. The CDR3 loop is CASSLRSGGSTDTQYF. The DNA for the CDR3 is TGTGCCAGCAGCCTCCGATCGGGCGGGTCCACAGATACGCAGTATTTT.

Only one count was recorded for this clonotype. The rearrangement links TRBV24-1 to TRBJ2-4, with 7 bases fitting TRBD1. The junction had 8 bases not matched to a gene; V was cut back by 7 bases and J by 6 bases. Germline CDR1 KGHDR, CDR2 SFDVKD. The length of the CDR3 is 14 residues. The CDR3 DNA reads as TGTGCCACCAGCCCGGGACAGATACCAAACATTCAGTACTTC. It codes for CATSPGQIPNIQYF.

This clonotype has a handful of counts. This chain joins TRBV7-2 and TRBJ2-4, with 8 bases matching TRBD2. The J segment lost 0 bases and the V segment lost 4 bases, leaving 8 bases of the junction unmatched. Germline V gene sequence: CDR1 SGHTA, CDR2 FQGNSA. The CDR3 has 17 residues. The CDR3 loop is CASSSLPGGIAKNIQYF. CDR3 nucleotide sequence: TGTGCCAGCAGCTCCCTCCCGGGGGGGATAGCCAAAAACATTCAGTACTTC. The variable domain in full, with the rest retrieved from reference TRBV7-2 and TRBJ2-4, is GAGVSQSPSNKVTEKGKDVELRCDPISGHTALYWYRQSLGQGLEFLIYFQGNSAPDKSGLPSDRFSAERTGGSVSTLTIQRTQQEDSAVYLCASSSLPGGIAKNIQYFGAGTRLSVL.

This clonotype appeared a few times. The chain carries TRBV5-1 and TRBJ1-2; D may be TRBD1 (5 bases). CDR3 length: 15 amino acids. The germline V gene encodes CDR1 SGHRS and CDR2 YFSETQ. V gave up 4 bases and J gave up 4 bases, with 17 bases separating them. The CDR3 nucleotides are TGCGCCAGCAGCGATTGGGCAGGGTCTTCCTATGGCTACACCTTC. Protein: CASSDWAGSSYGYTF.

The V call is TRBV20-1, the J call TRBJ2-7; the match to TRBD1 covers 10 bases. J lost 5 bases, V lost 1 base, and 14 bases had no gene match. Germline V gives CDR1 DFQATT, CDR2 SNEGSKA (reference sequence). CDR3 length: 17 residues. The CDR3 reads CSARVGPHGTGVDEQYF. The CDR3 bases are TGCAGTGCTAGAGTGGGGCCCCACGGGACAGGGGTGGACGAGCAGTACTTC.

V and J are TRBV12-3 or TRBV12-4 and TRBJ1-1, with 8 bases aligning to TRBD1. V shed 6 bases and J 4 bases; nucleotides not matched to a gene: 10. The CDR3 loop spans 15 amino acids. CDR3 sequence reads: CASSTGTGILTEAFF. CDR3 DNA sequence: TGTGCCAGCAGCACCGGGACAGGCATACTCACTGAAGCTTTCTTT.

This clonotype was counted between two and nine times. V usage is TRBV7-8 and J usage is TRBJ1-5, with D tentatively TRBD1 (5 bases). Trimming left V 1 base short and J 10 bases short, with 14 bases between. Looked up from germline, CDR1 is SGHVS and CDR2 is FQNEAQ. The CDR3 length is 14 residues. DNA of the CDR3: TGTGCCAGCAGCTTAGAGGCCGGGGACTTTCCCCAGCATTTT. Its protein product is CASSLEAGDFPQHF.

This chain connects TRBV30 to TRBJ1-6; possible D gene TRBD1, 5 bases. This CDR3 contains 13 residues. The germline V gene encodes CDR1 GTSNPN and CDR2 SVGIG (reference sequence). Trimming stripped 1 base from V and 7 bases from J, with 8 bases between. The CDR3 DNA reads TGTGCCTGGAGTGAAGGGGAGAATTCACCCCTCCACTTT. Protein sequence: CAWSEGENSPLHF.

This clonotype was seen a few times. The chain combines TRBV3-1 with TRBJ2-3; tentative D call: TRBD1 (6 bases). In germline, CDR1 is LGHDT, CDR2 YNNKEL (reference sequence). V lost 5 bases to trimming and J lost 8 bases, with 17 bases between them. The CDR3 runs 14 residues. This CDR3 reads CASSIGGSPTTQYF. The CDR3 bases are TGTGCCAGCAGCATTGGGGGCTCTCCGACTACGCAGTATTTT.

This clonotype has just a few counts. The V gene is TRBV6-6, the J gene TRBJ2-5, with 8 nucleotides matching TRBD2. V was pared by 6 bases and J by 7 bases, with 7 bases of the junction left unmatched. The V gene's germline CDR1 is MNHNY and CDR2 SVGAGI (reference sequence). CDR3 length: 13 residues. In DNA, the CDR3 is TGTGCCAGCAGCCCCCCCGCGGGAGGGACCCAGTACTTC. Translated: CASSPPAGGTQYF.

This chain uses TRBV13 with TRBJ1-2; 8 positions match TRBD1. Unmatched junction bases numbered 12, after V lost 5 bases and J lost 7 bases. Germline V gives CDR1 PRHDT, CDR2 FYEKMQ (reference sequence). The length of the CDR3 is 15 residues. The CDR3 bases are TGTGCCAGCAGCACCCGGACAGGGTGGGTAGCTGGCTACACCTTC. Translating it yields CASSTRTGWVAGYTF.

V gene TRBV11-1 combines with J gene TRBJ2-2; 14 bases fit TRBD2. Trimming cost V 5 bases and J 0 bases; bases outside gene matches: 5. CDR3 length: 18 residues. Germline CDR1 reads SGHAT; CDR2 reads FQDESV (reference sequence). The CDR3 region is CASSLRTSGRTNTGELFF. CDR3 nucleotide sequence: TGTGCCAGCAGCCTCAGGACTAGCGGGAGGACGAACACCGGGGAGCTGTTTTTT.

In its sample, this clonotype was seen many times. The chain carries TRBV30 and TRBJ2-1; 7 nucleotides line up with TRBD2. The CDR3 totals 15 residues. Germline V CDR1 and CDR2: GTSNPN, SVGIG (reference sequence). V lost 0 bases and J lost 2; bases outside the gene matches: 4. In nucleotides, the CDR3 is TGTGCCTGGAGTGTACTGGGGAGGGCCTACAATGAGCAGTTCTTC. The encoded protein is CAWSVLGRAYNEQFF.

CDR3 nucleotide sequence: TGCAGCGTTGAAAGGACTCACGAATCCTACGAGCAGTACTTC. It encodes CSVERTHESYEQYF. The genes are TRBV29-1 and TRBJ2-7; weak D call: TRBD2 (5 bases). This CDR3 region has 14 residues. Deletions cut 2 bases from V and 1 base from J, with 12 bases between. CDR1 is SQVTM, CDR2 ANQGSEA, per germline.

This clonotype has more than one count but fewer than ten. The chain has TRBV7-2 and TRBJ2-7; D is perhaps TRBD2 (6 bases). Germline values: CDR1 SGHTA, CDR2 FQGNSA. The CDR3 loop spans 15 amino acids. The V end was cut by 5 bases, the J end by 1 base, with 15 bases between. The DNA of the CDR3 is TGTGCCAGCAGCCAGTCTAGCGCGGGATCCTACGAGCAGTACTTC. Its protein product is CASSQSSAGSYEQYF.

This clonotype was detected a few times. The V and J genes are TRBV27 and TRBJ1-2; tentatively, D is TRBD1 (6 bases). The germline V gene has CDR1 MNHEY and CDR2 SMNVEV (reference sequence). Trimming left V 6 bases short and J 2 bases short, with 16 bases between. The CDR3 is 15 residues long. CDR3 sequence: CASRPRRGANYGYTF. CDR3 DNA sequence: TGTGCCAGCAGACCTCGGAGGGGGGCGAACTATGGCTACACCTTC.

This clonotype was seen a few times. The genes are TRBV12-3 or TRBV12-4 and TRBJ1-2; possibly TRBD1 for D (6 bases). The CDR3 has 14 residues. Trimming removed 8 bases from V and 4 bases from J, with 17 bases in between. CDR3 sequence: CASETGGRGYGYTF. The CDR3 nucleotides are TGTGCCAGCGAGACCGGGGGCAGGGGCTATGGCTACACCTTC.

Many counts were recorded for this clonotype. This chain joins TRBV9 and TRBJ2-1; TRBD1 matches at 10 bases. The CDR3 extends over 16 amino acids. The trim removed 4 bases at V and 3 bases at J, leaving 7 bases unmatched. Germline V gene sequence: CDR1 SGDLS, CDR2 YYNGEE. This CDR3 is CASSTSGTGVYNEQFF. CDR3 sequence (DNA): TGTGCCAGCAGCACCTCCGGGACAGGGGTCTACAATGAGCAGTTCTTC.

This clonotype was counted between two and nine times. The CDR3 DNA reads as TGTGCCAGCAGCTTGGGGGTCGGGGACTCCGCCTACGAGCAGTACTTC. It translates to CASSLGVGDSAYEQYF. The chain links TRBV5-5 to TRBJ2-7; tentative D call: TRBD2 (6 bases). CDR1 SGHKS and CDR2 YYEKEE come from the germline V gene (reference sequence). V was shortened by 0 bases and J by 2 bases, with 15 bases between the two germline ends. The CDR3 has 16 amino acids.

This chain connects TRBV7-6 to TRBJ1-3, with D maybe TRBD1 (5 bases). V was shortened by 1 base and J by 0 bases, with 10 bases between the two germline ends. This CDR3 is 16 amino acids long. Germline loops: CDR1 SGHVS, CDR2 FNYEAQ. The CDR3 DNA is TGTGCCAGCAGCTTAGGACAGCGCCCCTCTGGAAACACCATATATTTT. The encoded protein is CASSLGQRPSGNTIYF. Together with reference TRBV7-6 and TRBJ1-3, the CDR3 gives the full variable domain: GAGVSQSPRYKVTKRGQDVALRCDPISGHVSLYWYRQALGQGPEFLTYFNYEAQQDKSGLPNDRFSAERPEGSISTLTIQRTEQRDSAMYRCASSLGQRPSGNTIYFGEGSWLTVV.

The genes are TRBV6-5 and TRBJ2-2; D possibly corresponds to TRBD2 (6 bases). Trimming removed 3 bases at V and 6 bases at J, with 20 bases between. This CDR3 has 17 residues. The germline V gene encodes CDR1 MNHEY and CDR2 SVGAGI. The CDR3 loop reads CASSYFPGLSNSGELFF. CDR3 DNA sequence: TGTGCCAGCAGTTATTTCCCGGGACTTAGTAATTCCGGGGAGCTGTTTTTT.

This clonotype was observed a handful of times. V gene TRBV7-8 combines with J gene TRBJ2-1; 10 nucleotides agree with TRBD2. There are 16 residues in the CDR3. Unmatched junction bases numbered 11, after V lost 4 bases and J lost 8 bases. CDR1 and CDR2 from the germline V gene are SGHVS and FQNEAQ. The DNA for the CDR3 is TGTGCCAGCAGCTCGTCCGGACTAGCGGTTTTCTATGAGCAGTTCTTC. It yields the protein CASSSSGLAVFYEQFF.

CDR3 protein: CASSYSTGLGSYEQYF. CDR3 sequence (DNA): TGTGCCAGCAGTTACTCCACAGGGTTGGGCTCCTACGAGCAGTACTTC. The chain uses TRBV6-2 or TRBV6-3 and TRBJ2-7; a possible D gene is TRBD1 (6 bases). This CDR3 comprises 16 residues. CDR1 is MNHEY and CDR2 is SVGEGT in the germline V gene. The V and J ends lost 0 bases and 0 bases respectively, with 12 bases between them.

The chain links TRBV27 to TRBJ2-1; possible D gene TRBD2, 5 bases. The CDR3 contains 14 residues. Germline CDR1 MNHEY, CDR2 SMNVEV (reference sequence). V lost 6 bases to trimming and J lost 6 bases, with 15 bases between them. CDR3 nucleotide sequence: TGTGCCAGCAGGGCTACTAGTCCGGCCAATGAGCAGTTCTTC. It translates to CASRATSPANEQFF.

The chain has TRBV18 and TRBJ2-7, with D possibly being TRBD1 (6 bases). Germline CDR1 and CDR2: KGHSH and LQKENI. CDR3 length: 13 amino acids. Trimming removed 4 bases from V and 6 bases from J, with 13 bases in between. CDR3 DNA: TGTGCCAGCTCACAGGGGGTAGCTAGCGAGCAGTACTTC. Protein product: CASSQGVASEQYF.

This chain connects TRBV7-9 to TRBJ2-1, with 9 bases aligning to TRBD1. Germline V lookup: CDR1 SEHNR, CDR2 FQNEAQ (reference sequence). V lost 6 bases, J lost 5 bases, and 5 bases stayed unmatched. The CDR3 is made up of 14 amino acids. CDR3 in amino acids: CASRPGQGNNEQFF. As DNA, the CDR3 is TGTGCCAGCAGACCGGGACAGGGAAACAATGAGCAGTTCTTC.